The entry below describes one TCR beta chain. The junction shows a germline mismatch at one end, possibly a read error. Germline lookup yields CDR1 SQVTM and CDR2 ANQGSEA. This CDR3 contains 13 residues. The sample is drawn from a study of tumor-infiltrating lymphocytes in glioblastoma multiforme. Multiple V-beta primers and a C-beta primer amplified TCRB from RNA. Unique molecular identifiers were not described for the libraries. TCRdb independently ran MiXCR on the multiplex PCR reads; one entry per CDR3 protein. The sample has more than 12,000 distinct CDR3 sequences; over 65% are singletons. Sequenced: brain tumor tissue. This chain connects TRBV29-1 to TRBJ1-6, with D uncertain. The sequence was collected from a male donor with glioblastoma. The CDR3 DNA is TGCGGCGTTGCCATGGATAGAGAATCACCCCTCCACTTT. As protein: CGVAMDRESPLHF.